This record concerns one T cell receptor beta chain sequence. The antigen is unknown. The data belong to a study of CD8 T cells in Susac syndrome. Reverse transcription of about 0.45 to 1 ug RNA was performed with random hexamers. Coverage of TCR beta CDR3 amplification by immunoSEQ multiplex PCR extended to 54 Vbeta and 13 Jbeta. Each CDR3 protein gets one entry after TCRdb re-called the immunoSEQ multiplex PCR reads with MiXCR. The table records 130,000 or so distinct CDR3 sequences, 95% of them present only once. General study points: An acknowledgment was made by the study that its TCR sequencing and HLA analysis involved relatively few individuals.

TCR beta sequencing was performed on blood CD8+ and CD4+ T cells. FACS was used to enrich TEMRA cells, whereas the CD8+ and CD4+ T cells were obtained by negative isolation. Germline V lookup: CDR1 LGHDT, CDR2 YNNKEL (reference sequence). V was shortened by 6 bases and J by 1 base, with 19 bases between the two germline ends. The CDR3 loop spans 17 amino acids. This clonotype was sampled from a human donor with multiple sclerosis. J is TRBJ2-4 and V is TRBV3-1; D unresolved. Input material: CD4+ T cells from PBMCs. The CDR3 reads CASRPSLLQPAKNIQYF. The CDR3 DNA reads as TGTGCCAGCAGGCCATCTCTTCTACAGCCGGCCAAAAACATTCAGTACTTC. The full variable domain, in which reference TRBV3-1 and TRBJ2-4 provide the parts outside the CDR3, is DTAVSQTPKYLVTQMGNDKSIKCEQNLGHDTMYWYKQDSKKFLKIMFSYNNKELIINETVPNRFSPKSPDKAHLNLHINSLELGDSAVYFCASRPSLLQPAKNIQYFGAGTRLSVL.